These T cell receptor beta chains were read from a single sample in a study of immune cell composition in non-small cell lung cancer. The method was immunoSEQ multiplex PCR; TCRdb's version includes in-frame clones alone and lacks a portion of them. The sample lists about 6,000 clones, around 71% occurring once. The sample taken for sequencing was non-adjacent lung tissue. Every receptor here comes from a human donor with non-small cell lung cancer. Both conserved end residues are part of each CDR3. D genes are given only for firm matches. Clone size is not always given. Where it is, it says once, few, many or a class for expanded clones.

>TRBD1|TRBV5-5|once|TRBJ1-2
TGTGCCAGCAGCTGGACAGGGAGCGGCTACACCTTC
CASSWTGSGYTF
>NA|TRBV6-5|once|TRBJ2-6
TGTGCCAGCAGTTGGAGGCCTAACGGGGCCAACGTCCTGACTTTC
CASSWRPNGANVLTF
>NA|TRBV7-9|NA|TRBJ1-2
TGTGCCAGCAGCTTGCCAAGTAGCTATGGCTACACCTTC
CASSLPSSYGYTF
>TRBD1|TRBV6-1|NA|TRBJ2-1
TGTGCCAGCAGTGCCAGGGGGAACGGTGAGCAGTTCTTC
CASSARGNGEQFF
>NA|TRBV20-1|NA|TRBJ2-7
TGCAGTGCGCCACAGGGTCTCGAGCAGTACTTC
CSAPQGLEQYF
>NA|TRBV9|NA|TRBJ1-1
TGTGCCAGCAGCGCTCCATCAGGGGCAAGCCGAACTGAAGCTTTCTTT
CASSAPSGASRTEAFF
>NA|TRBV19|once|TRBJ2-7
TGTGCCAGTAGGGGGTCTGGATTAGCGGCCTACGAGCAGTACTTC
CASRGSGLAAYEQYF
>NA|TRBV15|few|TRBJ2-7
TGTGCCACCAGCAGAGGGCGACGGGGCTACGAGCAGTACTTC
CATSRGRRGYEQYF
>NA|TRBV5-1|NA|TRBJ1-1
TGCGCCAGCAGCCCGGTAGAGGTGAACACTGAAGCTTTCTTT
CASSPVEVNTEAFF
>TRBD1|TRBV12-5|NA|TRBJ2-1
TGTGCTAGTGGTATCGGACAGGGGGCGCCTGAGGATGAGCAGTTCTTC
CASGIGQGAPEDEQFF
>TRBD1|TRBV6-5|NA|TRBJ1-5
TGTGCCAGCAGCAGACAGGGCGGTCAGCCCCAGCATTTT
CASSRQGGQPQHF
>NA|TRBV5-8|NA|TRBJ1-5
TGTGCCAGCAGCTTACTTGGCGGCCGTCCGATGTCCCAGCATTTT
CASSLLGGRPMSQHF
>NA|TRBV6-1|NA|TRBJ1-4
TGTGCCAGCAGTGCCATGGCGAGGGCTAATGAAAAACTGTTTTTT
CASSAMARANEKLFF
>NA|TRBV6-5|NA|TRBJ1-5
TGTGCCAGCAAACTTCAGGGGAAGGGTCAGCCCCAGCATTTT
CASKLQGKGQPQHF
>NA|TRBV7-3|NA|TRBJ2-3
TGTGCCAGCAGCTTATTGTCTAGTGTAGGAGATACGCAGTATTTT
CASSLLSSVGDTQYF
>NA|TRBV5-1|NA|TRBJ1-1
TGCGCCAGCAGCTTGGAGTCCGGTCACACTGAAGCTTTCTTT
CASSLESGHTEAFF
>NA|TRBV27|NA|TRBJ1-4
TGTGCCAGCAGTTTACAGGGTAATGAAAAACTGTTTTTT
CASSLQGNEKLFF
>NA|TRBV19|NA|TRBJ1-5
TGTGCCAGTTCAGGGCGCAATCAGCCCCAGCATTTT
CASSGRNQPQHF
>TRBD2|TRBV5-4|NA|TRBJ2-1
TGTGCCAGCAGCTATACTAGCGGGGGGGGGAATGAGCAGTTCTTC
CASSYTSGGGNEQFF
>NA|TRBV19|NA|TRBJ2-5
TGTGCCAGCCTTAGGGGTCGCGCGGAGACCCAGTACTTC
CASLRGRAETQYF
>TRBD1|TRBV19|NA|TRBJ1-2
TGTGCCAGTTCCCTTTTGAGACAGGGGAAATATGGCTACACCTTC
CASSLLRQGKYGYTF
>NA|TRBV9|NA|TRBJ1-6
TGTGCCAGCAGCGTAGCAGCGACTTATAATTCACCCCTCCACTTT
CASSVAATYNSPLHF
>NA|TRBV7-6|large|TRBJ1-6
TGTGCCAGCAGCCCGCCCAACACACCCCTCCACTTT
CASSPPNTPLHF
>NA|TRBV28|NA|TRBJ1-4
TGTGCCAGCAGTTCGACAGGACGCGGGGGAAAACTGTTTTTT
CASSSTGRGGKLFF
>TRBD1|TRBV5-4|few|TRBJ2-7
TGTGCCAGCAGCCTACAGGGGGCCGTCTACGAGCAGTACTTC
CASSLQGAVYEQYF
>NA|TRBV4-1|NA|TRBJ1-2
TGCGCCAGCAGCCCCAATGCAGGGGCCGACCTTTATGGCTACACCTTC
CASSPNAGADLYGYTF
>TRBD1|TRBV11-3|NA|TRBJ1-2
TGTGCCAGCAGCTTTAACGCGGGACAGGGACACACCTTC
CASSFNAGQGHTF
>NA|TRBV7-9|NA|TRBJ1-5
TGTGCCAGCAGCTTGGGGGAGGGGAGCATCGGGCCCCAGCATTTT
CASSLGEGSIGPQHF
>NA|TRBV27|large|TRBJ2-7
TGTGCCAGCAGCGGACAACAGAGCTCCTACGAGCAGTACTTC
CASSGQQSSYEQYF
>NA|TRBV7-7|NA|TRBJ1-4
TGTGCTAGCAGCCTGACACCTTCAACTAATGAAAAACTGTTTTTT
CASSLTPSTNEKLFF
>TRBD2|TRBV4-3|NA|TRBJ2-1
TGCGCCAGCAGCCAACGCACTAGCGGGGCGTACAATGAGCAGTTCTTC
CASSQRTSGAYNEQFF
>TRBD1|TRBV5-1|few|TRBJ1-6
TGCGCCAGCAGCTTATCCATGGGACAGGCCGGGAATTCACCCCTCCACTTT
CASSLSMGQAGNSPLHF
>TRBD1|TRBV9|medium-sized|TRBJ1-2
TGTGCCAGCAGCTCCCGCGGACAGGGGGCGGGTGGCTACACCTTC
CASSSRGQGAGGYTF
>TRBD1|TRBV7-9|few|TRBJ1-6
TGTGCCAGCAGCTTAGGGGGGACAGGGAATTCACCCCTCCACTTT
CASSLGGTGNSPLHF
>NA|TRBV9|NA|TRBJ1-1
TGTGCCAGCAGCAGGGACTTGAACACTGAAGCTTTCTTT
CASSRDLNTEAFF
>NA|TRBV10-3|NA|TRBJ2-1
TGTGCCATCAAGAGAGACACGGATGAGCAGTTCTTC
CAIKRDTDEQFF
>NA|TRBV5-4|few|TRBJ2-7
TGTGCCAGCAGCCGTGACTACTCCTACGAGCAGTACTTC
CASSRDYSYEQYF
>TRBD1|TRBV5-1|NA|TRBJ2-5
TGCGCCAGCAGCCGGACAGGGGAAGAGACCCAGTACTTC
CASSRTGEETQYF
>NA|TRBV6-6|NA|TRBJ2-5
TGTGCCAGCAGGAGAGCGAGGGATCGGGAGACCCAGTACTTC
CASRRARDRETQYF
>NA|TRBV2|NA|TRBJ1-1
TGTGCCAGTACCCCCCAGAGGGCGAACACTGAAGCTTTCTTT
CASTPQRANTEAFF
>TRBD1|TRBV13|NA|TRBJ1-1
TGTGCCAGCAGCCCCGGACAGGTGTTCGGTACTGAAGCTTTCTTT
CASSPGQVFGTEAFF
>TRBD1|TRBV19|NA|TRBJ2-2
TGTGCCAGTAGTATAGCCAGGGGGTTTAGTAACACCGGGGAGCTGTTTTTT
CASSIARGFSNTGELFF
>TRBD2|TRBV15|once|TRBJ2-5
TGTGCCACCAGCAGACCCTACAGGGCTAGCGGGGAGACCCAGTACTTC
CATSRPYRASGETQYF
>NA|TRBV27|NA|TRBJ2-3
TGTGCCAGCAGCGACGATCCCAGGGGGGTGGTCGATACGCAGTATTTT
CASSDDPRGVVDTQYF
>NA|TRBV18|NA|TRBJ2-7
TGTGCCAGCTCACCCGCGGGACAGAGAGTTCCCTACGAGCAGTACTTC
CASSPAGQRVPYEQYF
>TRBD1|TRBV19|NA|TRBJ1-1
TGTGCCAGTAACCCGGGACAGGGAGCCACTGAAGCTTTCTTT
CASNPGQGATEAFF
>NA|TRBV9|few|TRBJ1-4
TGTGCCAGCAGGAGAGGGTCAGGGGTTGAGGAAAAACTGTTTTTT
CASRRGSGVEEKLFF
>NA|TRBV5-4|NA|TRBJ2-7
TGTGCCAGCAGCCACTGGGGCAAGACCTACGAGCAGTACTTC
CASSHWGKTYEQYF
>TRBD2|TRBV9|once|TRBJ2-2
TGTGCCAGCAGCGTAGTGCCTGGAGGGAGGGGTAGGACCGGGGAGCTGTTTTTT
CASSVVPGGRGRTGELFF
>TRBD1|TRBV2|few|TRBJ2-3
TGTGCCAGCAGTGTAGGGGGCATCCTCGGCACAGATACGCAGTATTTT
CASSVGGILGTDTQYF
>TRBD1|TRBV7-3|few|TRBJ1-1
TGTGCCAGCAGAGCCGGGACAGGGTTAAACACTGAAGCTTTCTTT
CASRAGTGLNTEAFF
>NA|TRBV2|NA|TRBJ2-6
TGTGCCAGCACCCCTATCTCTGGGGCCAACGTCCTGACTTTC
CASTPISGANVLTF
>NA|TRBV5-8|NA|TRBJ2-2
TGTGCCAGCAGCTTAGTGGGACTTCCCATCACCGGGGAGCTGTTTTTT
CASSLVGLPITGELFF
>TRBD1|TRBV11-3|NA|TRBJ1-2
TGTGCCAGCAGCGAGGACAGGGGAAGTGGCTACACCTTC
CASSEDRGSGYTF